This is a list of T cell receptor beta chains from one sample in a study of shared clonotypes between healthy human individuals. Here immunoSEQ multiplex PCR was the method, and the copy in TCRdb shows in-frame clones only, minus some. The repertoire holds under 150,000 clones, with around two thirds as singletons. Sequenced sample: memory CD8+ T cells sorted from blood. The receptor source for this set is a woman aged 25 to 45 in good health. CDR3s include the opening cysteine and the closing phenylalanine or tryptophan. Fields, in order: CDR3 protein, CDR3 DNA, V gene, clone size, J gene, D gene, CDR3 length. D genes are given only for firm matches. Expanded clones are given a class, and other clones once, few, many or no size at all.

CDR3aa: CATSRDRGYEQYF
CDR3nt: TGTGCCACCAGCAGGGACAGGGGATACGAGCAGTACTTC
v_gene: TRBV15
abundance: -
j_gene: TRBJ2-7
d_gene: TRBD1
len: 13

CDR3aa: CASRITAASGNTQYF
CDR3nt: TGTGCCAGCAGGATTACGGCGGCTAGCGGGAATACGCAGTATTTT
v_gene: TRBV7-9
abundance: -
j_gene: TRBJ2-3
d_gene: TRBD2
len: 15

CDR3aa: CSAPTGETEAFF
CDR3nt: TGCAGCGCTCCGACAGGGGAGACTGAAGCTTTCTTT
v_gene: TRBV29-1
abundance: -
j_gene: TRBJ1-1
d_gene: TRBD1
len: 12

CDR3aa: CASSYLGLAANNEQFF
CDR3nt: TGTGCCAGCAGTTACCTGGGACTAGCGGCTAACAATGAGCAGTTCTTC
v_gene: TRBV6-5
abundance: many
j_gene: TRBJ2-1
d_gene: TRBD2
len: 16

CDR3aa: CATSRDATIDRVNGYTF
CDR3nt: TGTGCCACCAGCAGAGACGCCACCATTGACAGGGTAAATGGCTACACCTTC
v_gene: TRBV15
abundance: -
j_gene: TRBJ1-2
d_gene: TRBD1
len: 17

CDR3aa: CASSLDRVLPNTEAFF
CDR3nt: TGTGCCAGCAGCTTGGACAGGGTCCTACCGAACACTGAAGCTTTCTTT
v_gene: TRBV5-4
abundance: -
j_gene: TRBJ1-1
d_gene: -
len: 16

CDR3aa: CASTTPLLGGGYTF
CDR3nt: TGTGCCAGCACCACCCCCCTCCTCGGGGGTGGCTACACCTTC
v_gene: TRBV5-6
abundance: -
j_gene: TRBJ1-2
d_gene: -
len: 14

CDR3aa: CASSLPGPRNEQFF
CDR3nt: TGTGCCAGCAGCTTACCTGGGCCTCGCAATGAGCAGTTCTTC
v_gene: TRBV5-8
abundance: -
j_gene: TRBJ2-1
d_gene: -
len: 14

CDR3aa: CASSIKREGRETQYF
CDR3nt: TGTGCCAGTAGTATTAAGCGGGAGGGCCGAGAGACCCAGTACTTC
v_gene: TRBV19
abundance: -
j_gene: TRBJ2-5
d_gene: TRBD2
len: 15

CDR3aa: CASSLVRTSGRVEQFF
CDR3nt: TGTGCCAGCAGCTTAGTCCGGACTAGCGGGAGGGTTGAGCAGTTCTTC
v_gene: TRBV7-6
abundance: -
j_gene: TRBJ2-1
d_gene: TRBD2
len: 16

CDR3aa: CASSPLAGGFTGGELFF
CDR3nt: TGTGCCAGCAGTCCACTAGCGGGGGGCTTTACGGGCGGGGAGCTGTTTTTT
v_gene: TRBV7-2
abundance: -
j_gene: TRBJ2-2
d_gene: TRBD2
len: 17

CDR3aa: CASSLRGLAGTGELFF
CDR3nt: TGTGCCAGCAGTTTAAGGGGACTAGCTGGCACCGGGGAGCTGTTTTTT
v_gene: TRBV28
abundance: -
j_gene: TRBJ2-2
d_gene: TRBD2
len: 16

CDR3aa: CSVAGTSGRFADTQYF
CDR3nt: TGCAGCGTAGCCGGGACTAGCGGGCGTTTCGCAGATACGCAGTATTTT
v_gene: TRBV29-1
abundance: once
j_gene: TRBJ2-3
d_gene: TRBD2
len: 16

CDR3aa: CASSPTGGGQPQHF
CDR3nt: TGTGCCAGCTCACCGACAGGGGGAGGACAGCCCCAGCATTTT
v_gene: TRBV18
abundance: -
j_gene: TRBJ1-5
d_gene: TRBD1
len: 14

CDR3aa: CASTLTVAGAYEQYF
CDR3nt: TGTGCCAGCACCCTAACAGTAGCGGGAGCCTACGAGCAGTACTTC
v_gene: TRBV2
abundance: -
j_gene: TRBJ2-7
d_gene: TRBD2
len: 15